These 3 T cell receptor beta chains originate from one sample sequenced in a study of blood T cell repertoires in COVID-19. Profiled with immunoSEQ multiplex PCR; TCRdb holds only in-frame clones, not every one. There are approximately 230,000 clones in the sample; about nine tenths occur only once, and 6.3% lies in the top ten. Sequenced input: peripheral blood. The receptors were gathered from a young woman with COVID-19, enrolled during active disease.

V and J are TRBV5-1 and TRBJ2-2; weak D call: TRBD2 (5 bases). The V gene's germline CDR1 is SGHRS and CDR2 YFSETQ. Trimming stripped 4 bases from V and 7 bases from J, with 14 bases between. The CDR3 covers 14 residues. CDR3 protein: CASSPGLGGGELFF. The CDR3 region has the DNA TGCGCCAGCAGCCCCGGACTGGGCGGCGGGGAGCTGTTTTTT.

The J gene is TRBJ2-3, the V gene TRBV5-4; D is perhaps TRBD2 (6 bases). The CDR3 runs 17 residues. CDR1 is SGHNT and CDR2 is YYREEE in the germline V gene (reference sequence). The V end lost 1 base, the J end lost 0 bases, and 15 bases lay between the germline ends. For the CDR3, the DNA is TGTGCCAGCAGCTTGTGGGGGGTCGGACCTAGCACAGATACGCAGTATTTT. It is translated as CASSLWGVGPSTDTQYF.

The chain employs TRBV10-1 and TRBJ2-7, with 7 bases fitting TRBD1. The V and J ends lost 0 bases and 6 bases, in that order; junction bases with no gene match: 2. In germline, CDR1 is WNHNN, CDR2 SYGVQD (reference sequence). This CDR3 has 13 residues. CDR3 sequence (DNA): TGCGCCAGCAGTGAGTCTTACAGGGGCGAGCAGTACTTC. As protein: CASSESYRGEQYF.